The 10 T cell receptor beta chains in this list originate from one sample, sequenced in a study of blood T cell repertoires in COVID-19. Profiled with immunoSEQ multiplex PCR; TCRdb holds only in-frame clones, not every one. The sample carries about 100,000 clones, over 75% recorded once. Sequencing was done on a sample of peripheral blood. The receptor source for this set is a man aged 30-40 years in a cohort sampled during active COVID-19.

This chain joins TRBV10-3 and TRBJ1-2; the D is unclear. This CDR3 comprises 12 residues. Germline lookup yields CDR1 ENHRY and CDR2 SYGVKD. The ends were cut back, 6 bases at V and 8 bases at J, with 13 bases in the middle. The CDR3 loop is CAISPGLRGYTF. The CDR3 DNA follows: TGTGCCATCAGCCCAGGATTGAGAGGCTACACCTTC.

This rearrangement joins TRBV7-2 to TRBJ1-1; possible D gene TRBD1, 5 bases. V shed 1 base and J shed 4 bases, with 10 bases lying between them. The CDR3 runs to 14 residues. Germline V lookup: CDR1 SGHTA, CDR2 FQGNSA. The chain's CDR3 is CASSLGGSATEAFF. In nucleotides, the CDR3 is TGTGCCAGCAGCTTAGGGGGCAGCGCCACTGAAGCTTTCTTT.

V usage is TRBV4-1 and J usage is TRBJ1-4; the D is unclear. There are 13 residues in the CDR3. Looked up from germline, CDR1 is MGHRA and CDR2 is YSYEKL. V dropped 0 bases and J dropped 8 bases, with 7 bases sitting between them. This CDR3 reads CASSQDFQEKLFF. Here the CDR3 DNA reads TGCGCCAGCAGCCAAGATTTTCAGGAAAAACTGTTTTTT.

The V and J genes are TRBV18 and TRBJ1-1, with D hard to call. V was clipped by 2 bases and J by 6 bases, with 19 bases between them. The CDR3 sequence is 16 residues long. The germline V gene has CDR1 KGHSH and CDR2 LQKENI. This CDR3 is CASSPTSPGISPEAFF. Here the CDR3 DNA reads TGTGCCAGCTCACCAACCTCCCCGGGAATATCCCCTGAAGCTTTCTTT.

This sequence joins TRBV12-3 or TRBV12-4 and TRBJ2-1; possibly TRBD2 for D (5 bases). CDR3 length: 13 amino acids. Deletions cut 5 bases from V and 5 bases from J, with 10 bases between. CDR3 sequence (DNA): TGTGCCAGCAGTAGAGGACTGAACAATGAGCAGTTCTTC. The encoded protein is CASSRGLNNEQFF.

This clone was observed once. J is TRBJ2-5 and V is TRBV7-8; 15 bases map to TRBD2. The CDR3 is made up of 17 amino acids. V shed 10 bases and J 4 bases; nucleotides not matched to a gene: 13. CDR1 is SGHVS and CDR2 is FQNEAQ in the germline V gene. CDR3 coding DNA: TGTGCCATTGCTTGGGGACTAGCGGGGGGCGTCCCAGAGACCCAGTACTTC. The encoded protein is CAIAWGLAGGVPETQYF.

J is TRBJ2-3 and V is TRBV18; TRBD1 agrees at 8 bases. The germline CDR1 and CDR2 sequences are KGHSH and LQKENI. CDR3 length: 14 amino acids. After removal of 3 bases from V and 2 bases from J, the junction contained 1 base not matched to a gene. CDR3 protein: CASSPGQVTDTQYF. The CDR3 nucleotides read TGTGCCAGCTCACCGGGACAGGTCACAGATACGCAGTATTTT.

The J gene is TRBJ2-4, the V gene TRBV29-1, with 9 positions matching TRBD1. Germline V CDR1 and CDR2: SQVTM, ANQGSEA. The junction had 5 bases not matched to a gene; V was cut back by 6 bases and J by 8 bases. CDR3 length: 12 residues. CDR3 residues: CSVGGQGDIQYF. In DNA, the CDR3 is TGCAGCGTCGGGGGACAGGGTGACATTCAGTACTTC.

The chain couples TRBV18 to TRBJ2-7; no clear D gene. The CDR3 loop spans 13 amino acids. Trimming removed 6 bases from V and 3 bases from J, with 12 bases in between. Germline loops: CDR1 KGHSH, CDR2 LQKENI. CDR3 bases: TGTGCCAGCTCCCTAGACCTCTTCTACGAGCAGTACTTC. Translation gives CASSLDLFYEQYF.

V gene TRBV4-1 combines with J gene TRBJ2-2, with D possibly matching TRBD2 (5 bases). Trimming stripped 0 bases from V and 2 bases from J, with 13 bases between. The CDR3 consists of 17 residues. CDR1 is MGHRA, CDR2 YSYEKL, per germline. CDR3 protein: CASSQDIEGFNTGELFF. DNA for the CDR3: TGCGCCAGCAGCCAAGATATTGAGGGATTCAACACCGGGGAGCTGTTTTTT.